This T cell receptor beta chain was identified in a study of blood T cell repertoires in COVID-19. Germline CDR1 and CDR2: SGHNT and YENEEA. The CDR3 runs 17 residues. V shed 1 base and J 2 bases; nucleotides not matched to a gene: 9. Profiled with immunoSEQ multiplex PCR; TCRdb holds only in-frame clones, not every one. Among about 58,000 clones listed, 75% to 90% were seen once. V usage is TRBV11-3 and J usage is TRBJ2-3; 7 nucleotides agree with TRBD2. Sequencing was performed on peripheral blood. This TCR was sampled from a human donor in a cohort sampled during active COVID-19. The CDR3 sequence: CASSLGIPAGATDTQYF. The CDR3 coding sequence is TGTGCCAGCAGCTTAGGAATACCCGCGGGAGCCACAGATACGCAGTATTTT.